The next 23 T cell receptor beta chains were all read from a single sample in a study of T-cell memory formation after mild COVID-19. TCRdb redid the calling of the 5' RACE reads with MiXCR, one entry per CDR3 protein. Of about 350,000 distinct CDR3 sequences in the sample, roughly an eighth were seen once. Sample: PBMCs or a T cell subset sorted from them (not recorded which). Receptor source: a man in his late teens or twenties who had mild COVID-19 (a few samples of this study predate the infection). Cell type and time point are not known.

DNA of the CDR3: TGTGCCAGCATCACATCCCAGGGAACTGAAGCTTTCTTT. It encodes CASITSQGTEAFF. The V gene is TRBV6-6, the J gene TRBJ1-1; D may be TRBD1 (5 bases). The CDR3 is 13 amino acids. Trimming cost V 7 bases and J 5 bases, with 14 bases left between them. Per germline, CDR1 MNHNY and CDR2 SVGAGI (reference sequence).

CDR3 region: CASSQDQAYTDTQYF. In DNA, the CDR3 is TGCGCCAGCAGCCAAGATCAGGCCTACACAGATACGCAGTATTTT. V gene TRBV4-3 combines with J gene TRBJ2-3; no clear D gene. The germline V gene encodes CDR1 LGHNA and CDR2 YSLEER. The CDR3 is made up of 15 amino acids. V lost 0 bases and J lost 2, with 9 bases in between.

The chain's CDR3 is CASSPDLGTIYF. The CDR3 DNA reads TGTGCCAGCAGTCCCGACCTAGGGACCATATATTTT. The V call is TRBV7-6, the J call TRBJ1-3; D not resolved. The CDR3 runs to 12 residues. Trimming pared 6 bases from V and 10 bases from J, leaving 13 bases between. From germline, CDR1 is SGHVS and CDR2 FNYEAQ.

The V and J genes are TRBV12-3 or TRBV12-4 and TRBJ2-3; tentative D call: TRBD2 (6 bases). The length of the CDR3 is 15 residues. The V and J ends lost 6 bases and 4 bases respectively, with 17 bases between them. The CDR3: CASSRGGPEADTQYF. In DNA form, the CDR3 reads TGTGCCAGCAGCCGGGGAGGACCGGAGGCAGATACGCAGTATTTT.

This clonotype appeared many times. The chain couples TRBV12-3 or TRBV12-4 to TRBJ2-7; tentative D call: TRBD1 (5 bases). The CDR3 consists of 15 residues. V was pared by 3 bases and J by 0 bases, with 12 bases between. CDR3 coding DNA: TGTGCCAGCAGTTTTCCCCAGGGCAGCTCCTACGAGCAGTACTTC. Translation: CASSFPQGSSYEQYF.

This sequence joins TRBV21-1 and TRBJ1-5; no DNA check was done on the table's D call, TRBD1. TRBV21-1 is a listed pseudogene. CDR3 length: 21 residues. The CDR3 nucleotides read TGTGCCAGCAGCAAAGCCTTTAGTCCGGGGCAGAAATTTTATAGCAATCAGCCCCAGCATTTT. It encodes CASSKAFSPGQKFYSNQPQHF.

V and J are TRBV11-2 and TRBJ2-1; 10 nucleotides agree with TRBD1. The CDR3 has 15 residues. Losses at the gene ends were 5 bases for V and 5 bases for J; bases not matched to a gene: 6. From germline, CDR1 is SGHAT and CDR2 FQNNGV. DNA of the CDR3: TGTGCCAGCAGCCAGGGGGACAGGGGTCACAATGAGCAGTTCTTC. Protein sequence: CASSQGDRGHNEQFF.

In its sample, this clonotype was seen a few times. The CDR3: CASSQDTTREQFF. The CDR3 nucleotides are TGCGCCAGCAGCCAAGATACAACTCGCGAGCAGTTCTTC. The V call is TRBV4-3, the J call TRBJ2-1; D gene ambiguous. V gave up 0 bases and J gave up 10 bases, with 10 bases separating them. The CDR3 spans 13 residues. Germline CDR1 reads LGHNA; CDR2 reads YSLEER.

V gene TRBV29-1 combines with J gene TRBJ2-2, with D possibly being TRBD1 or TRBD2 (5 bases each). The CDR3 is made up of 15 amino acids. The V gene lost 4 bases and the J gene lost 5 bases, with 17 bases spanning the gap. Per germline, CDR1 SQVTM and CDR2 ANQGSEA. In DNA, the CDR3 is TGCAGCGTTGTGATTCTGGGGACCACTACCGGGGAGCTGTTTTTT. Amino acid sequence: CSVVILGTTTGELFF.

This clonotype was seen more than once but under ten times. The chain recombines TRBV7-6 with TRBJ2-7, with 8 bases that match TRBD2. J gave up 2 bases and V 1 base, and 4 bases lay outside the gene matches. Germline V gives CDR1 SGHVS, CDR2 FNYEAQ. This CDR3 contains 15 residues. CDR3 sequence: CASSLGGGNTYEQYF. The CDR3 DNA reads as TGTGCCAGCAGCTTAGGCGGGGGGAACACCTACGAGCAGTACTTC.

This clonotype was seen only a few times. V gene TRBV6-6 combines with J gene TRBJ1-2; no clear D. The germline V and J ends were trimmed by 2 bases and 4 bases, with 8 bases remaining between them. Per the germline V gene, CDR1 is MNHNY and CDR2 is SVGAGI (reference sequence). The CDR3 contains 13 residues. The CDR3 is CASSYPLSYGYTF. The CDR3 region has the DNA TGTGCCAGCAGTTACCCGTTAAGCTATGGCTACACCTTC.

In DNA form, the CDR3 reads TGTGCCACCGCGGGTCTGAGCACAGATACGCAGTATTTT. Encoded protein: CATAGLSTDTQYF. The rearrangement joins TRBV11-2 to TRBJ2-3; tentatively, D is TRBD2 (5 bases). CDR3 length equals 13 residues. Trimming pared 10 bases from V and 0 bases from J, leaving 11 bases between. Per the germline V gene, CDR1 is SGHAT and CDR2 is FQNNGV.

The chain uses TRBV3-1 and TRBJ2-5; 8 bases align to TRBD2. The V gene's germline CDR1 is LGHDT and CDR2 YNNKEL (reference sequence). The CDR3 has 17 amino acids. The V segment lost 2 bases and the J segment 2 bases; nucleotides outside the gene matches: 10. CDR3 in DNA: TGTGCCAGCAGCCAACCGGGACTAGGCTACTTTCAAGAGACCCAGTACTTC. Protein product: CASSQPGLGYFQETQYF.

The chain carries TRBV7-6 and TRBJ2-2; TRBD1 or TRBD2 may be the D gene (5 bases each). The CDR3 length is 14 residues. The V end was cut by 1 base, the J end by 5 bases, with 8 bases between. Looked up from germline, CDR1 is SGHVS and CDR2 is FNYEAQ. CDR3 DNA sequence: TGTGCCAGCAGCTTAGGAGGGGCTACCGGGGAGCTGTTTTTT. This encodes CASSLGGATGELFF.

This clonotype was detected only a few times. This chain links TRBV4-1 with TRBJ2-7; 11 bases map to TRBD2. The trim removed 0 bases at V and 3 bases at J, leaving 4 bases unmatched. The length of the CDR3 is 16 residues. Germline loops: CDR1 MGHRA, CDR2 YSYEKL. The CDR3 bases are TGCGCCAGCAGCCAAGAGGTGACTAGCGGGATCTACGAGCAGTACTTC. Residues: CASSQEVTSGIYEQYF.

Regarding this clonotype: At one boundary the junction diverges from the germline segment, which might be a read error. The chain recombines TRBV18 with TRBJ1-1; TRBD1 agrees at 8 bases. CDR1 and CDR2 (germline): KGHSH, LQKENI. The CDR3 sequence is 11 residues long. Written as DNA, the CDR3 is TGTGCCAGCTCACCCTCGACAGGGGAAGTCTTT. Protein sequence: CASSPSTGEVF.

The V call is TRBV5-1, the J call TRBJ2-7; D uncertain. V shed 2 bases and J shed 5 bases, with 14 bases lying between them. This CDR3 spans 14 amino acids. CDR1 and CDR2 (germline): SGHRS, YFSETQ. Here the CDR3 reads CASSFPDESHEQYF. CDR3 DNA: TGCGCCAGCAGCTTCCCCGATGAGAGCCACGAGCAGTACTTC.

There are a few counts of this clonotype. The chain has TRBV5-1 and TRBJ1-1, with D unclear. V was clipped by 1 base and J by 5 bases, with 12 bases between them. The length of the CDR3 is 14 residues. Germline V gene lookup returns CDR1 SGHRS and CDR2 YFSETQ. CDR3 sequence reads: CASSLNLGGTEAFF. CDR3 coding DNA: TGCGCCAGCAGCTTGAACCTCGGCGGGACTGAAGCTTTCTTT.

This clonotype was found many times. The chain is built from TRBV18 and TRBJ2-1; D possibly corresponds to TRBD2 (5 bases). The CDR3 runs to 13 residues. The germline gives CDR1 KGHSH, CDR2 LQKENI. Trimming left V 1 base short and J 8 bases short, with 9 bases between. CDR3 sequence reads: CASSPHKRDEQFF. DNA of the CDR3: TGTGCCAGCTCACCACACAAGAGGGATGAGCAGTTCTTC.

In this sample, this clonotype turned up a few times. The chain carries TRBV27 and TRBJ1-2; D uncertain. In germline, CDR1 is MNHEY, CDR2 SMNVEV (reference sequence). The V end was cut by 10 bases, the J end by 5 bases, with 17 bases between. CDR3 size: 13 residues. The CDR3 region is CATPRPRFYGYTF. CDR3 nucleotides: TGTGCCACCCCCCGGCCGAGGTTTTATGGCTACACCTTC.

The V and J genes are TRBV28 and TRBJ1-4, with D perhaps TRBD1 (5 bases). Germline lookup yields CDR1 MDHEN and CDR2 SYDVKM. Deletions cut 3 bases from V and 8 bases from J, with 16 bases between. CDR3 length: 15 residues. The CDR3 DNA reads TGTGCCAGCAGTTTTCATGGGGCTGAGGGCGAAAAACTGTTTTTT. It specifies CASSFHGAEGEKLFF.

The chain recombines TRBV6-5 with TRBJ2-4, with D perhaps TRBD2 (5 bases). Germline V gives CDR1 MNHEY, CDR2 SVGAGI. CDR3 size: 17 residues. The germline V and J ends were trimmed by 0 bases and 2 bases, with 14 bases remaining between them. The CDR3 reads CASSYSSGATPKNIQYF. The CDR3 bases are TGTGCCAGCAGTTACTCGAGCGGTGCCACTCCCAAAAACATTCAGTACTTC.

This clonotype was detected a few times. V is TRBV18 and J is TRBJ2-1, with D unresolved. The CDR3 loop spans 13 amino acids. Trimming cost V 1 base and J 10 bases, with 11 bases left between them. The germline CDR1 and CDR2 sequences are KGHSH and LQKENI. The CDR3 nucleotides read TGTGCCAGCTCACCACTTGTGAATCCCGAGCAGTTCTTC. It specifies CASSPLVNPEQFF.